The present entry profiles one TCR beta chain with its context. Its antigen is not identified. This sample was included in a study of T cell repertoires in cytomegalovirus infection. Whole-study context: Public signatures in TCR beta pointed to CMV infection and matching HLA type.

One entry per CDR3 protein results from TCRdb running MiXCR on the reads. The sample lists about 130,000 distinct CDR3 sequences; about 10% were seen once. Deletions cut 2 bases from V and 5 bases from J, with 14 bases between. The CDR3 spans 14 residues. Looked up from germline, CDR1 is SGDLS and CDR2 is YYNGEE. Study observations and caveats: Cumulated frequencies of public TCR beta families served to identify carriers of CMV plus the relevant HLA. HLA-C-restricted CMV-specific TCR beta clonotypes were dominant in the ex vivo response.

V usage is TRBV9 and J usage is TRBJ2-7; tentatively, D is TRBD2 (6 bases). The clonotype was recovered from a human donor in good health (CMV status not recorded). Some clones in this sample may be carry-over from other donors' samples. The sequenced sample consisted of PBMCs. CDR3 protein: CASSVDGGRNEQYF. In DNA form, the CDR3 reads TGTGCCAGCAGCGTCGACGGGGGACGAAACGAGCAGTACTTC.